These T cell receptor beta chains were read from a single sample in a study of blood T cell repertoires in COVID-19. Clones were sequenced by immunoSEQ multiplex PCR, and TCRdb holds only the in-frame ones, with some missing. The data show 200,000 to 250,000 clones, roughly nine tenths seen once. Sequences were obtained from peripheral blood. These receptors all stem from a man in his sixties who had recovered from COVID-19. CDR3s include the opening cysteine and the closing phenylalanine or tryptophan. A D gene is named only where the DNA matches it firmly. Clone size is not always given. Where it is, it says once, few, many or a class for expanded clones.

TRBJ2-7,TRBV7-9,once,TRBD2,CASSHRGTSSYEQYF,TGTGCCAGCAGCCACCGCGGGACTAGCTCCTACGAGCAGTACTTC
TRBJ2-1,TRBV3-1/TRBV3-2,once,-,CASSQWDSVGNEQFF,TGTGCCAGCAGCCAATGGGACTCCGTGGGTAATGAGCAGTTCTTC
TRBJ1-1,TRBV6-1,-,-,CASSEYGPTLEAFF,TGTGCCAGCAGTGAGTACGGCCCGACTTTGGAAGCTTTCTTT
TRBJ2-1,TRBV27,once,TRBD2,CASSLWPDPTSGRAVPSSYNEQFF,TGTGCCAGCAGTTTATGGCCAGATCCGACTAGCGGGAGGGCCGTACCCAGCTCCTACAATGAGCAGTTCTTC
TRBJ1-2,TRBV20-1,-,-,CRPRAAYGYTF,TGCAGGCCCAGGGCGGCCTATGGCTACACCTTC
TRBJ1-1,TRBV6-5,-,TRBD1,CASSYSWTGLAEAFF,TGTGCCAGCAGTTACTCGTGGACAGGGCTCGCTGAAGCTTTCTTT
TRBJ1-3,TRBV6-5,-,-,CASSYSRAGNTIYF,TGTGCCAGCAGTTACAGCAGGGCTGGAAACACCATATATTTT
TRBJ2-1,TRBV18,-,-,CASSHSSDNEQFF,TGTGCCAGCTCACACTCATCCGACAATGAGCAGTTCTTC
TRBJ1-6,TRBV5-5,-,TRBD1,CASSPGGSPLHF,TGTGCCAGCAGCCCAGGGGGTTCACCCCTCCACTTT
TRBJ2-5,TRBV27,-,TRBD2,CASSLRTSGSLKETQYF,TGTGCCAGCAGTTTAAGGACTAGCGGGAGCTTGAAAGAGACCCAGTACTTC
TRBJ1-4,TRBV9,-,-,CASSVGTATNEKLFF,TGTGCCAGCAGCGTAGGGACAGCAACTAATGAAAAACTGTTTTTT
TRBJ1-1,TRBV5-1,-,TRBD1,CASSWTGGLVNTEAFF,TGCGCCAGCAGCTGGACAGGGGGCTTGGTGAACACTGAAGCTTTCTTT
TRBJ1-1,TRBV7-9,once,TRBD1,CASSRDSFVAFF,TGTGCCAGCAGCCGGGACAGTTTTGTAGCTTTCTTT
TRBJ2-5,TRBV7-2,-,TRBD2,CASSLLGGSGETQYF,TGTGCCAGCAGCTTATTGGGCGGGAGTGGGGAGACCCAGTACTTC
TRBJ2-5,TRBV11-1,few,-,CASSLVWSNSRETQYF,TGTGCCAGCAGTCTCGTTTGGTCAAACTCACGAGAGACCCAGTACTTC
TRBJ2-7,TRBV11-2,-,TRBD2,CASSYGLAGVDEQYF,TGTGCCAGCAGCTATGGGCTAGCGGGAGTGGACGAGCAGTACTTC
TRBJ2-7,TRBV6-5,once,-,CASMRPSYEQYF,TGTGCCAGCATGAGGCCATCCTACGAGCAGTACTTC
TRBJ2-1,TRBV7-2,-,-,CASSANNEVYNEQFF,TGTGCCAGCAGCGCTAACAACGAGGTCTACAATGAGCAGTTCTTC
TRBJ1-5,TRBV27,-,-,CASSLQGRSNQPQHF,TGTGCCAGCAGTTTACAGGGCCGGAGCAATCAGCCCCAGCATTTT
TRBJ1-6,TRBV14,once,-,CASSQGGSYNSPLHF,TGTGCCAGCAGCCAGGGGGGCTCCTATAATTCACCCCTCCACTTT
TRBJ2-7,TRBV6-1,once,-,CASSEPFREQYF,TGTGCCAGCAGTGAACCTTTCCGCGAGCAGTACTTC
TRBJ1-1,TRBV29-1,-,-,CSSRGGNTEAFF,TGCAGCTCCCGAGGGGGGAACACTGAAGCTTTCTTT
TRBJ2-5,TRBV19,-,-,CASRVRQGGETQYF,TGTGCCAGTAGGGTTAGGCAGGGAGGAGAGACCCAGTACTTC
TRBJ2-6,TRBV4-3,-,TRBD1,CASSHRDRGPGANVLTF,TGCGCCAGCAGCCACAGGGACAGGGGGCCTGGGGCCAACGTCCTGACTTTC
TRBJ1-3,TRBV5-1,-,-,CASSLEGGNSGNTIYF,TGCGCCAGCAGCTTGGAGGGGGGGAACTCTGGAAACACCATATATTTT
TRBJ2-4,TRBV21-1,-,-,CASRLPRVTKNIQYF,TGTGCCAGCAGACTACCGCGGGTAACCAAAAACATTCAGTACTTC
TRBJ2-5,TRBV29-1,-,TRBD1,CSVDKGAETQYF,TGCAGCGTTGATAAGGGGGCAGAGACCCAGTACTTC
TRBJ1-6,TRBV12-3/TRBV12-4,-,-,CASSLNSNSPLHF,TGTGCCAGCAGTTTAAACAGTAATTCACCCCTCCACTTT
TRBJ2-7,TRBV30,-,-,CAWKRSSSSYEQYF,TGTGCCTGGAAGCGGTCCTCTTCTTCTTACGAGCAGTACTTC
TRBJ1-2,TRBV3-1/TRBV3-2,-,-,CASSPTQGGYGYTF,TGTGCCAGCAGCCCAACCCAAGGGGGCTATGGCTACACCTTC
TRBJ2-7,TRBV21-1,once,-,CASSKAPVLWRVYSYEQYF,TGTGCCAGCAGCAAAGCGCCTGTGCTTTGGAGGGTATACTCCTACGAGCAGTACTTC
TRBJ2-1,TRBV10-3,-,-,CAISEGAKQFF,TGTGCCATCAGTGAGGGGGCAAAGCAGTTCTTC
TRBJ2-5,TRBV11-3,-,-,CASSSDGDGGTQYF,TGTGCCAGCAGCTCTGACGGGGACGGGGGGACCCAGTACTTC
TRBJ2-5,TRBV28,-,-,CASSFEETQYF,TGTGCCAGCAGTTTTGAGGAGACCCAGTACTTC
TRBJ1-2,TRBV19,-,-,CASSIVTTTRGGYTF,TGTGCCAGTAGTATAGTTACCACGACTAGAGGCGGCTACACCTTC
TRBJ2-5,TRBV7-7,-,TRBD2,CASSVAGVETQYF,TGTGCCAGCAGTGTGGCGGGGGTTGAGACCCAGTACTTC
TRBJ2-2,TRBV19,-,-,CASSSQGPTGELFF,TGTGCCAGTAGTTCTCAGGGGCCCACCGGGGAGCTGTTTTTT
TRBJ1-5,TRBV2,-,-,CASKVGRGMLPQHF,TGTGCCAGCAAGGTCGGGCGGGGGATGTTGCCCCAGCATTTT
TRBJ2-3,TRBV5-8,-,TRBD2,CASSLAASGGGDTQYF,TGTGCCAGCAGCTTGGCGGCTAGCGGGGGTGGAGATACGCAGTATTTT
TRBJ1-1,TRBV12-3/TRBV12-4,-,-,CASSLSAGEAFF,TGTGCCAGCAGTTTATCCGCAGGTGAAGCTTTCTTT
TRBJ2-5,TRBV5-1,-,-,CASRQQETQYF,TGCGCCAGCAGACAACAAGAGACCCAGTACTTC
TRBJ2-1,TRBV12-5,-,TRBD2,CASGLAGGGEQFF,TGTGCTAGTGGTTTAGCGGGAGGTGGTGAGCAGTTCTTC
TRBJ2-7,TRBV7-6,-,TRBD1,CASSLLRGIGQGPYEQYF,TGTGCCAGCAGCTTATTAAGGGGTATTGGACAGGGCCCCTACGAGCAGTACTTC
TRBJ2-1,TRBV6-2/TRBV6-3,once,-,CASSQEPTYNEQFF,TGTGCCAGCAGCCAGGAGCCCACCTACAATGAGCAGTTCTTC
TRBJ1-2,TRBV5-8,-,-,CASIPDRRYGYTF,TGTGCCAGCATACCGGACAGACGCTATGGCTACACCTTC
TRBJ1-6,TRBV9,-,-,CASAKAAVPNSPLHF,TGTGCCAGCGCGAAGGCAGCGGTACCTAATTCACCCCTCCACTTT
TRBJ2-1,TRBV4-3,-,TRBD2,CASSQRTSGAAGYNEQFF,TGCGCCAGCAGCCAACGGACTAGCGGGGCGGCTGGTTACAATGAGCAGTTCTTC
TRBJ1-6,TRBV5-4,few,-,CASGNEESLSPLHF,TGTGCCAGCGGCAACGAAGAAAGTCTTTCACCCCTCCACTTT
TRBJ1-1,TRBV19,-,TRBD1,CASNPTGVNTEAFF,TGTGCCAGTAACCCGACAGGGGTTAACACTGAAGCTTTCTTT
TRBJ2-2,TRBV7-2,-,TRBD1,CASSSHRGRYTGELFF,TGTGCCAGCAGCTCACACAGGGGGCGGTACACCGGGGAGCTGTTTTTT
TRBJ2-2,TRBV7-3,-,TRBD2,CASSFLGTSGARGELFF,TGTGCCAGCAGCTTCCTAGGGACTAGCGGGGCCAGAGGGGAGCTGTTTTTT
TRBJ2-7,TRBV18,-,TRBD2,CASSPNPSGGLQYF,TGTGCCAGCTCACCTAACCCTAGCGGGGGACTGCAGTACTTC
TRBJ1-2,TRBV12-3/TRBV12-4,-,TRBD1,CASWTGGAYGYTF,TGTGCCAGCTGGACAGGGGGTGCCTATGGCTACACCTTC
TRBJ1-2,TRBV2,-,-,CASSEGGGYTF,TGTGCCAGCAGTGAAGGAGGAGGCTACACCTTC
TRBJ1-1,TRBV6-6,-,TRBD1,CASSTTGAMNTEAFF,TGTGCCAGCAGTACAACAGGGGCGATGAACACTGAAGCTTTCTTT
TRBJ2-7,TRBV19,few,TRBD2,CASSIRLADYEQYF,TGTGCCAGTAGTATACGCCTAGCGGACTACGAGCAGTACTTC
TRBJ1-5,TRBV30,-,TRBD1,CACRGGSSNQPQHF,TGTGCCTGCCGAGGGGGCAGTTCAAATCAGCCCCAGCATTTT
TRBJ1-4,TRBV7-9,-,TRBD1,CASSSNTGAVGEKLFF,TGTGCCAGCAGCTCCAACACAGGGGCCGTGGGAGAAAAACTGTTTTTT
TRBJ2-2,TRBV10-1,few,TRBD2,CASRGLAGGHTGELFF,TGCGCCAGCAGGGGCCTAGCGGGGGGTCACACCGGGGAGCTGTTTTTT